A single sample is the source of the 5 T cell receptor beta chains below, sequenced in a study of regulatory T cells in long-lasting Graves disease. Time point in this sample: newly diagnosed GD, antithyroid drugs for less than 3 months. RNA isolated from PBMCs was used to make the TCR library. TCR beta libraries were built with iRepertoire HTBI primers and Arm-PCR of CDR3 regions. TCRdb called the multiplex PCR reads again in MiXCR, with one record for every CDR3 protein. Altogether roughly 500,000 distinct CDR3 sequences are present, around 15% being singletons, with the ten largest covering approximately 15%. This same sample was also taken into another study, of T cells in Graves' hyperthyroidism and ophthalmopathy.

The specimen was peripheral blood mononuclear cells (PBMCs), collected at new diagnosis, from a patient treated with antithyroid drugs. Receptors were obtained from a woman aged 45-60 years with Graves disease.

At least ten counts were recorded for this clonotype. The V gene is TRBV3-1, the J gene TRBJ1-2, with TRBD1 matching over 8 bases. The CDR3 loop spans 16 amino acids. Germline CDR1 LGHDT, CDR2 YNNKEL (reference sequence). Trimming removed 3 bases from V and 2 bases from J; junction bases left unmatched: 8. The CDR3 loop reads CASSQLDRGHNYGYTF. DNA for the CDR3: TGTGCCAGCAGCCAGTTAGACAGGGGACACAACTATGGCTACACCTTC. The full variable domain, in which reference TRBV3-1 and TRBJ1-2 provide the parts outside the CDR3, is DTAVSQTPKYLVTQMGNDKSIKCEQNLGHDTMYWYKQDSKKFLKIMFSYNNKELIINETVPNRFSPKSPDKAHLNLHINSLELGDSAVYFCASSQLDRGHNYGYTFGSGTRLTVV.

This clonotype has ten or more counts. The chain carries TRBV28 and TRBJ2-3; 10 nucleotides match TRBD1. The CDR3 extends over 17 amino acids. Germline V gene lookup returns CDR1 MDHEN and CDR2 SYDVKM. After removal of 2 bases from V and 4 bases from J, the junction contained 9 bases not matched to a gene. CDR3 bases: TGTGCCAGCAGTTTACCGGTCCGGGACAGGGGTGCAGATACGCAGTATTTT. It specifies CASSLPVRDRGADTQYF.

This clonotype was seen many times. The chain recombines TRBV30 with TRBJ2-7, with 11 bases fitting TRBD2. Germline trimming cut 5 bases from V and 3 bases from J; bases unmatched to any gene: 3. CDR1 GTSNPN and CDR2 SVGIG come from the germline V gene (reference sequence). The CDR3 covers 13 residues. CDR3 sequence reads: CAWVGLAGYEQYF. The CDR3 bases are TGTGCCTGGGTCGGACTAGCGGGCTACGAGCAGTACTTC.

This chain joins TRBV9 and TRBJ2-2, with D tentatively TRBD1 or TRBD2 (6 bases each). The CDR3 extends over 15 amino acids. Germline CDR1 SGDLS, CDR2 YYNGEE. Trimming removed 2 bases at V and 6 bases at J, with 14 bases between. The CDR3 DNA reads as TGTGCCAGCAGCGTCGGTACGGGGGCCCCCGGGGAGCTGTTTTTT. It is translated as CASSVGTGAPGELFF.

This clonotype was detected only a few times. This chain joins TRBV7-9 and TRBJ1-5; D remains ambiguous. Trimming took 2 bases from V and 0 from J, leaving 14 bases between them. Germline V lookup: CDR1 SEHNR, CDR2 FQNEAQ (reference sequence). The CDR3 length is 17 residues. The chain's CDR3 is CASSLSPSFYSNQPQHF. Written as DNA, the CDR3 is TGTGCCAGCAGCTTATCGCCTTCCTTCTATAGCAATCAGCCCCAGCATTTT.